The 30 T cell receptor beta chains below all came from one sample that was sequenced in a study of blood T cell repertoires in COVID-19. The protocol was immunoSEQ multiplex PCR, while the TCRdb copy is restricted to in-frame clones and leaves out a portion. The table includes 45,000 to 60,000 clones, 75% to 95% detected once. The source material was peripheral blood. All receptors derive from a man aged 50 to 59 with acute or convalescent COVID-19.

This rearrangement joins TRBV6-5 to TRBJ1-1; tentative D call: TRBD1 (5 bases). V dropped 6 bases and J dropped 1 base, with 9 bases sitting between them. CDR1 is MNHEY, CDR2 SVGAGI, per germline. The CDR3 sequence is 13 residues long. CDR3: CASSVDRNTEAFF. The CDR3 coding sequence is TGTGCCAGCAGCGTCGACAGGAACACTGAAGCTTTCTTT.

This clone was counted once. CDR3 DNA: TGTGCCAGCAGTCCAGCGGGGGAGCCACAAGAGACCCAGTACTTC. Encoded protein: CASSPAGEPQETQYF. V and J are TRBV21-1 and TRBJ2-5; the table's TRBD2 call for D was not verified on the DNA. TRBV21-1 is a listed pseudogene. This CDR3 is built from 15 residues.

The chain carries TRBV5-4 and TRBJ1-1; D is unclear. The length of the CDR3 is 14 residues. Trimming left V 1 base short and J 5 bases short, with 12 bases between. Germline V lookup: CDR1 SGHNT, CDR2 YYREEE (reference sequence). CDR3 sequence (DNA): TGTGCCAGCAGCTTGCCTCTCACGGGGACTGAAGCTTTCTTT. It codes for CASSLPLTGTEAFF.

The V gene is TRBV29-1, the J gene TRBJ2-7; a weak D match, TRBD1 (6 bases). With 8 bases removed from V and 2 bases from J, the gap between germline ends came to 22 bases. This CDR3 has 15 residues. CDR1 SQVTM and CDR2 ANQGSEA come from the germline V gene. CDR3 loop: CSSLGAGKGAYEQYF. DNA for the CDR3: TGCAGCTCCCTGGGGGCCGGGAAGGGGGCCTACGAGCAGTACTTC.

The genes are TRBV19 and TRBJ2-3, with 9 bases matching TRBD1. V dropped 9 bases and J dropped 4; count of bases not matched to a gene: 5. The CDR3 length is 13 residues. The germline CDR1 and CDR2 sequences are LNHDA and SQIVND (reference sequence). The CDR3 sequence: CASKDRGPDTQYF. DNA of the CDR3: TGTGCCAGCAAGGACAGGGGCCCAGATACGCAGTATTTT.

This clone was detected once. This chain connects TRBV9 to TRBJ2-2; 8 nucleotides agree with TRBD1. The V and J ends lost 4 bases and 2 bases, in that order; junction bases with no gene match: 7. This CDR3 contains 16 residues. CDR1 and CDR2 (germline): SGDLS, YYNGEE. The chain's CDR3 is CASSPRTGPNTGELFF. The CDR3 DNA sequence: TGTGCCAGCAGCCCGCGGACAGGGCCAAACACCGGGGAGCTGTTTTTT.

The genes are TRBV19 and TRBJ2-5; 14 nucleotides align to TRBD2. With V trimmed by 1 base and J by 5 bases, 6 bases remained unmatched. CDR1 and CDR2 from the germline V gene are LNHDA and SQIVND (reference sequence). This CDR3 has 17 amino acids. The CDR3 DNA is TGTGCCAGTAGTATAGGGAGACTAGCGGGGGGGCGGGAGACCCAGTACTTC. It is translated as CASSIGRLAGGRETQYF.

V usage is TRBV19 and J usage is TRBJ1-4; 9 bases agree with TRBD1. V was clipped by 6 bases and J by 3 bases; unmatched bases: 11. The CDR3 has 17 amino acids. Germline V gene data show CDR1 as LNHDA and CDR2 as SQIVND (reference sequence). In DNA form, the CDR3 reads TGTGCCAGTAGCCAAAAACAGGGGGCTCCGTCTAATGAAAAACTGTTTTTT. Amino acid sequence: CASSQKQGAPSNEKLFF. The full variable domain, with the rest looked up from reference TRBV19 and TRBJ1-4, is DGGITQSPKYLFRKEGQNVTLSCEQNLNHDAMYWYRQDPGQGLRLIYYSQIVNDFQKGDIAEGYSVSREKKESFPLTVTSAQKNPTAFYLCASSQKQGAPSNEKLFFGSGTQLSVL.

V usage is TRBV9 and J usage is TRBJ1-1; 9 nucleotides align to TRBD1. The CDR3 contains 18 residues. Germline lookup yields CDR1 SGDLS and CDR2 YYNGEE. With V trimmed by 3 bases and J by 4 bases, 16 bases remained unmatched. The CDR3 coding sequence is TGTGCCAGCAGCGCTGAAAGGGGACAGGGAGGGTGGAGCACTGAAGCTTTCTTT. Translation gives CASSAERGQGGWSTEAFF. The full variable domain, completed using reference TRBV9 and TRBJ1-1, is DSGVTQTPKHLITATGQRVTLRCSPRSGDLSVYWYQQSLDQGLQFLIQYYNGEERAKGNILERFSAQQFPDLHSELNLSSLELGDSALYFCASSAERGQGGWSTEAFFGQGTRLTVV.

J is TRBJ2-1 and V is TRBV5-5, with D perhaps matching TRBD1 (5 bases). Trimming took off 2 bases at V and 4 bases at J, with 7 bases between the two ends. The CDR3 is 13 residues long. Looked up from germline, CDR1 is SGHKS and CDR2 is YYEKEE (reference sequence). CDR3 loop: CASSFRGYNEQFF. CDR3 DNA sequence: TGTGCCAGCAGCTTTAGGGGTTACAATGAGCAGTTCTTC.

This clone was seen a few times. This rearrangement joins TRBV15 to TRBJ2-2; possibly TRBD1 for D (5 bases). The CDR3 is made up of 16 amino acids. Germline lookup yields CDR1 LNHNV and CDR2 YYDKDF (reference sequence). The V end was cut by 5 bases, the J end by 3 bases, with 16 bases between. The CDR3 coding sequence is TGTGCCACCAGCGGCGAAGGGGCCCTTTACACCGGGGAGCTGTTTTTT. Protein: CATSGEGALYTGELFF.

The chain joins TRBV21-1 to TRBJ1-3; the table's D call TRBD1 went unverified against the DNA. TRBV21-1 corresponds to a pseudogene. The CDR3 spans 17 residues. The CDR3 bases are TGTGCCAGCAGCGGAAGTTGTGGGCCGAACTCTGGAAACACCATATATTTT. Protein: CASSGSCGPNSGNTIYF.

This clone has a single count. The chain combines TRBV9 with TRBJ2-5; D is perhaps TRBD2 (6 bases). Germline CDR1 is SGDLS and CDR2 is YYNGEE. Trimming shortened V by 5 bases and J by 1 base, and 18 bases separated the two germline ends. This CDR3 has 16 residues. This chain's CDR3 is CASSFGSGSLQETQYF. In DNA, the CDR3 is TGTGCCAGCAGTTTCGGTAGCGGATCCCTCCAAGAGACCCAGTACTTC. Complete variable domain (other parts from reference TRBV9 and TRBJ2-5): DSGVTQTPKHLITATGQRVTLRCSPRSGDLSVYWYQQSLDQGLQFLIQYYNGEERAKGNILERFSAQQFPDLHSELNLSSLELGDSALYFCASSFGSGSLQETQYFGPGTRLLVL.

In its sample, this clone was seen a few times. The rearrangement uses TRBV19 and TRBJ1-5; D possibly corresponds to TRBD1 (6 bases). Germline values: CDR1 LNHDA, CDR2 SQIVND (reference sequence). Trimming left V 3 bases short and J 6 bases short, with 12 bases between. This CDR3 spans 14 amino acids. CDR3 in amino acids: CASSIPGGTQPQHF. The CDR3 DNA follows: TGTGCCAGTAGTATTCCGGGGGGCACTCAGCCCCAGCATTTT.

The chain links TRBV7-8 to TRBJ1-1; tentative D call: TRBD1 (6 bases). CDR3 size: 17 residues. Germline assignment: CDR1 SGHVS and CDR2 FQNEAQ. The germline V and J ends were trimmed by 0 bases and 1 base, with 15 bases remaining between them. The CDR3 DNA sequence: TGTGCCAGCAGCTTAGCGCAGGGGTACCTGGGGAACACTGAAGCTTTCTTT. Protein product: CASSLAQGYLGNTEAFF.

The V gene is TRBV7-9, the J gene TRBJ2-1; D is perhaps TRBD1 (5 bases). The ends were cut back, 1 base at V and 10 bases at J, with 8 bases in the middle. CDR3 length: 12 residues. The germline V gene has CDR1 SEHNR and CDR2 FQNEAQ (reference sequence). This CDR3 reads CASSLGAGEQFF. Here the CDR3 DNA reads TGTGCCAGCAGCTTAGGCGCAGGGGAGCAGTTCTTC.

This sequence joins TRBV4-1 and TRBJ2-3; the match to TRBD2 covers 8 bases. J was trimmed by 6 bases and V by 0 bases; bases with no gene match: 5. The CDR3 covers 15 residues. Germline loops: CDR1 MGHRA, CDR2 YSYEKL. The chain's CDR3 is CASSQDGGGGDTQYF. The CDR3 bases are TGCGCCAGCAGCCAAGATGGCGGCGGGGGGGATACGCAGTATTTT.

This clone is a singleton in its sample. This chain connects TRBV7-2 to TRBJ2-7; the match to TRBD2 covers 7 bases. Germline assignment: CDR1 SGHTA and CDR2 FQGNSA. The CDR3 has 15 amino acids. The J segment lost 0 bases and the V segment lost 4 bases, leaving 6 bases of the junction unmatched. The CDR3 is CASSWTSGASYEQYF. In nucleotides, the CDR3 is TGTGCCAGCAGCTGGACTAGTGGGGCCTCCTACGAGCAGTACTTC.

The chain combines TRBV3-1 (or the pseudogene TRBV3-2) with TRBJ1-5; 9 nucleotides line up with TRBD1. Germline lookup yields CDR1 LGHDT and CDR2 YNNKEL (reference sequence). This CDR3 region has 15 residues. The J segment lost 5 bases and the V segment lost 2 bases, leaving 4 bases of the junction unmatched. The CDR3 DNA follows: TGTGCCAGCAGCCAAACGGGACAGGGATATCAGCCCCAGCATTTT. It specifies CASSQTGQGYQPQHF.

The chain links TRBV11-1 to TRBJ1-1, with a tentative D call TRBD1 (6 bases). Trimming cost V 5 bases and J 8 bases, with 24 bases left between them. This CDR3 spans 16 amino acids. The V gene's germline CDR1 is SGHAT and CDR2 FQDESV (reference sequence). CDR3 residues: CASSLNRVSSLDEAFF. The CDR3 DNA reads TGTGCCAGCAGCCTCAACAGGGTCTCCTCTCTGGACGAAGCTTTCTTT.

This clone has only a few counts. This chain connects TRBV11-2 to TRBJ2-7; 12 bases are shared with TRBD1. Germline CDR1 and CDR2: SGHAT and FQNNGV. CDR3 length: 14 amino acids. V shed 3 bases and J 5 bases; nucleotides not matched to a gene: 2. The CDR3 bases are TGTGCCAGCAGCTTCGGGACAGGGGGCCACGAGCAGTACTTC. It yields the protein CASSFGTGGHEQYF. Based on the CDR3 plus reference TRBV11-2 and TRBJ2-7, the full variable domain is EAGVAQSPRYKIIEKRQSVAFWCNPISGHATLYWYQQILGQGPKLLIQFQNNGVVDDSQLPKDRFSAERLKGVDSTLKIQPAKLEDSAVYLCASSFGTGGHEQYFGPGTRLTVT.

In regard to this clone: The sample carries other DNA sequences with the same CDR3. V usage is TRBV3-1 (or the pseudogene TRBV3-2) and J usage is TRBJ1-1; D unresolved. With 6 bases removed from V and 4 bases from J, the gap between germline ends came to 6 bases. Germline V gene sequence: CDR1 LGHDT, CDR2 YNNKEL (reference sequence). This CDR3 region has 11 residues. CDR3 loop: CASRGGTEAFF. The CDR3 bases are TGTGCCAGCAGAGGAGGCACTGAAGCTTTCTTT.

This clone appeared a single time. As DNA, the CDR3 is TGTGCCAGCCGAGCGGGATCAACCGGGGAGCTGTTTTTT. This sequence encodes CASRAGSTGELFF. The gene calls are TRBV2 and TRBJ2-2, with 7 nucleotides matching TRBD2. In germline, CDR1 is SNHLY, CDR2 FYNNEI. V was pared by 8 bases and J by 5 bases, with 5 bases of the junction left unmatched. The CDR3 has 13 residues.

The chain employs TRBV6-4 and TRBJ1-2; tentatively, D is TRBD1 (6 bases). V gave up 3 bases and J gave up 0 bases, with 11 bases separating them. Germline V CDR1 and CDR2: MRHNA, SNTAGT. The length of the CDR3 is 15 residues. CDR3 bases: TGTGCCAGCAGTGAAGGGGCAGGGGCTAACTATGGCTACACCTTC. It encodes CASSEGAGANYGYTF.

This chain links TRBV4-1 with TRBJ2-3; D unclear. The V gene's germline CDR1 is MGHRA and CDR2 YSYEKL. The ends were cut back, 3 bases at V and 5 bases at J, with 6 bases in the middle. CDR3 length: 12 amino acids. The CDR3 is CASSQPGDTQYF. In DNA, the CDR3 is TGCGCCAGCAGCCAGCCGGGAGATACGCAGTATTTT.

The CDR3 DNA follows: TGTGCCAGCTCACCGGGCAGGGAGGATGGCTACACCTTC. It codes for CASSPGREDGYTF. V usage is TRBV18 and J usage is TRBJ1-2, with a possible D match to TRBD1 (5 bases). Trimming cost V 3 bases and J 6 bases, with 11 bases left between them. The CDR3 has 13 amino acids. Germline V gene sequence: CDR1 KGHSH, CDR2 LQKENI.

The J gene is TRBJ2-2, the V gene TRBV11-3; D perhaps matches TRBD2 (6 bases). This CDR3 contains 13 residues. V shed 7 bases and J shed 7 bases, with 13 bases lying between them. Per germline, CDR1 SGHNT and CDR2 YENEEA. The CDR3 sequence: CASTPVGGGELFF. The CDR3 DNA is TGTGCCAGCACCCCGGTGGGAGGCGGGGAGCTGTTTTTT. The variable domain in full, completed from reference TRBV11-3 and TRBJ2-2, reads EAGVVQSPRYKIIEKKQPVAFWCNPISGHNTLYWYLQNLGQGPELLIRYENEEAVDDSQLPKDRFSAERLKGVDSTLKIQPAELGDSAVYLCASTPVGGGELFFGEGSRLTVL.

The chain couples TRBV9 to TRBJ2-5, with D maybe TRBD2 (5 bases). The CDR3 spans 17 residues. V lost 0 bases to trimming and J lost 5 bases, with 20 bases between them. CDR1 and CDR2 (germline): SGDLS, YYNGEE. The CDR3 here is CASSVAISARPSETQYF. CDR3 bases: TGTGCCAGCAGCGTAGCTATCTCAGCCAGGCCTAGCGAGACCCAGTACTTC. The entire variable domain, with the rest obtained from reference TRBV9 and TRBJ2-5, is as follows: DSGVTQTPKHLITATGQRVTLRCSPRSGDLSVYWYQQSLDQGLQFLIQYYNGEERAKGNILERFSAQQFPDLHSELNLSSLELGDSALYFCASSVAISARPSETQYFGPGTRLLVL.

The CDR3 region is CASSEVGVLDPYEQYF. Written as DNA, the CDR3 is TGCGCCAGCAGTGAGGTAGGGGTGCTAGATCCCTACGAGCAGTACTTC. The chain carries TRBV10-1 and TRBJ2-7; D might be TRBD1 (5 bases). Germline assignment: CDR1 WNHNN and CDR2 SYGVQD (reference sequence). Trimming removed 2 bases from V and 2 bases from J, with 16 bases in between. The CDR3 is 16 residues long.

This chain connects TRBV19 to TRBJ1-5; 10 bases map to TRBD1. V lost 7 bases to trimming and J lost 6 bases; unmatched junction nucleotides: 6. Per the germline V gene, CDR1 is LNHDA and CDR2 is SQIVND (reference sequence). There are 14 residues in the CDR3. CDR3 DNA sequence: TGTGCCAGTACCCAGACAGGGGGCCCTCAGCCCCAGCATTTT. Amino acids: CASTQTGGPQPQHF.